This T cell receptor beta chain stems from a study of cytomegalovirus exposure and HLA in healthy donors. Across the study: Early released data comprised around 80 million unique TCRs from HLA-typed donors. The study, taken as a whole, reports: CMV antigen specificity of three CMV-associated chains was confirmed in vitro. High sensitivity and specificity were reportedly achieved when the classifier diagnosed cytomegalovirus status.

A multiplex PCR was run with 60 Vbeta primers and 13 Jbeta primers. Profiled with immunoSEQ multiplex PCR; TCRdb holds only in-frame clones, not every one. The sample has approximately 170,000 clones, around 70% seen once. For this clone: The antigen is unknown.

The V and J ends lost 0 bases and 3 bases respectively, with 9 bases between them. Germline V gives CDR1 LNHNV, CDR2 YYDKDF (reference sequence). This CDR3 is built from 15 residues. This chain joins TRBV15 and TRBJ1-5; no clear D gene. The source is a man younger than 35 in good health and CMV-seropositive. The material sequenced was PBMCs. The CDR3 protein is CATSRDPGFNQPQHF. DNA of the CDR3: TGTGCCACCAGCAGAGATCCCGGGTTCAATCAGCCCCAGCATTTT.